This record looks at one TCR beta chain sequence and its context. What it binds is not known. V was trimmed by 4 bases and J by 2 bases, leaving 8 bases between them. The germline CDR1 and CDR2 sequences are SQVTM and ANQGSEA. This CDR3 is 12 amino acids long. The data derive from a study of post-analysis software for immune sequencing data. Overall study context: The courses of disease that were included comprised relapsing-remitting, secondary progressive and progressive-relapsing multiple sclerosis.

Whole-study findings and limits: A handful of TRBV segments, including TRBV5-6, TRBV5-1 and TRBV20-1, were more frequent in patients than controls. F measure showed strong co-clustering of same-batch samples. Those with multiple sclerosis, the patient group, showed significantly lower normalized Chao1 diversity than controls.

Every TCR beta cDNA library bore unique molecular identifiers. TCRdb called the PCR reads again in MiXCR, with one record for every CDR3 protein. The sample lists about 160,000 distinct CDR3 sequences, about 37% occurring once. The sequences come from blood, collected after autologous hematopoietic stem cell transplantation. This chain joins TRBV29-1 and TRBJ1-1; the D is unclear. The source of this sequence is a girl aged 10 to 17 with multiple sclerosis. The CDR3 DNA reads TGCAGCGTTGCGGCAGCTAACACTGAAGCTTTCTTT. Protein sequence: CSVAAANTEAFF.